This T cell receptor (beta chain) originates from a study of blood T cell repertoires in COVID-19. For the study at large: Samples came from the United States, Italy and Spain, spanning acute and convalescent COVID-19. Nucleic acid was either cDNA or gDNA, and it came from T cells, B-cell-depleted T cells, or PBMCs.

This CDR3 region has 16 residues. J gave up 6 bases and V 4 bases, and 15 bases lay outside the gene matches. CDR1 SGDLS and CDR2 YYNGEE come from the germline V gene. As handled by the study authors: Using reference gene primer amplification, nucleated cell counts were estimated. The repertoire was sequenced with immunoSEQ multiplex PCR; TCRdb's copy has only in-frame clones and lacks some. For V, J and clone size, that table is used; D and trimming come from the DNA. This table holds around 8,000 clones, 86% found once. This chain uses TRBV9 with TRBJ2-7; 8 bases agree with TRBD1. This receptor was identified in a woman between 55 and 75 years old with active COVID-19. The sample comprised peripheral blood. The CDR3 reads CASSLSRGGRGREQYF. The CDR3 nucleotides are TGTGCCAGCAGCCTCTCCAGGGGTGGCAGGGGGCGCGAGCAGTACTTC.